Each of the 31 T cell receptor beta chains below was sequenced from the same sample in a study of shared clonotypes between healthy human individuals. Positive CCR7 selection of CD45RO-negative cells yielded the naive CD8 cells, and terminally differentiated effector memory CD45RA+ cells were excluded. Only in-frame clones appear in the TCRdb table, and some are missing; sequencing was by immunoSEQ multiplex PCR. The table lists about 680,000 clones, around 90% of them singletons. The sequenced material came from naive CD8+ T cells sorted from blood. These receptors all come from a man aged 30 to 45 in good health.

The chain employs TRBV21-1 and TRBJ1-4. TRBV21-1 has pseudogene status. This CDR3 has 14 residues. CDR3 sequence: CASTQRRGREKLFF. CDR3 DNA: TGTGCCAGCACCCAAAGACGGGGAAGGGAAAAACTGTTTTTT.

The chain is built from TRBV27 and TRBJ2-5; possible D gene TRBD2, 6 bases. Germline assignment: CDR1 MNHEY and CDR2 SMNVEV (reference sequence). V dropped 5 bases and J dropped 4 bases, with 11 bases sitting between them. The CDR3 totals 13 residues. CDR3 loop: CASSTTSLETQYF. CDR3 DNA sequence: TGTGCCAGCAGTACGACTAGTTTAGAGACCCAGTACTTC.

The chain links TRBV29-1 to TRBJ2-5; 12 bases agree with TRBD2. Trimming took 6 bases from V and 7 from J; bases not matched to a gene: 6. Germline loops: CDR1 SQVTM, CDR2 ANQGSEA. The CDR3 covers 13 residues. CDR3 DNA sequence: TGCAGCGTGGGACTAGCGGGTATGGTGACCCAGTACTTC. Translation: CSVGLAGMVTQYF.

This clone was recorded only once. The V and J genes are TRBV27 and TRBJ2-7; TRBD2 might be the D (6 bases). The CDR3 extends over 14 amino acids. The germline V and J ends were trimmed by 3 bases and 2 bases, with 11 bases remaining between them. Germline lookup yields CDR1 MNHEY and CDR2 SMNVEV (reference sequence). The CDR3 DNA is TGTGCCAGCAGTTTGTCTAGCGTAGCCTACGAGCAGTACTTC. Its translation: CASSLSSVAYEQYF.

The chain has TRBV10-3 and TRBJ2-7; unclear D gene. V was clipped by 0 bases and J by 7 bases, with 13 bases between them. The CDR3 length is 14 residues. Germline V gene lookup returns CDR1 ENHRY and CDR2 SYGVKD. CDR3 nucleotides: TGTGCCATCAGTGAGTCTAAGGGATTGACGGAGCAGTACTTC. This encodes CAISESKGLTEQYF.

This rearrangement joins TRBV28 to TRBJ2-1; 9 nucleotides match TRBD2. CDR1 and CDR2 from the germline V gene are MDHEN and SYDVKM. Losses at the gene ends were 4 bases for V and 0 bases for J; bases not matched to a gene: 16. The CDR3 contains 20 residues. Written as DNA, the CDR3 is TGTGCCAGCAGTTACCTCCGTGGGACTAGCACCCCGAGCTCCTACAATGAGCAGTTCTTC. Translated: CASSYLRGTSTPSSYNEQFF.

The CDR3 is CATSHRTGPRNQPQHF. The CDR3 coding sequence is TGTGCCACCAGCCATAGGACAGGGCCAAGGAATCAGCCCCAGCATTTT. V gene TRBV15 combines with J gene TRBJ1-5; TRBD1 matches 8 bases. V lost 5 bases to trimming and J lost 4 bases; unmatched junction nucleotides: 10. Germline V CDR1 and CDR2: LNHNV, YYDKDF (reference sequence). CDR3 length equals 16 residues.

This sequence joins TRBV5-1 and TRBJ2-2, with D perhaps matching TRBD2 (6 bases). CDR3 length: 14 amino acids. CDR1 is SGHRS and CDR2 is YFSETQ in the germline V gene. V was cut by 4 bases and J by 6 bases, with 13 bases left in between. In DNA, the CDR3 is TGCGCCAGCAGCGTGGGACTTTTACCCGGGGAGCTGTTTTTT. Translation gives CASSVGLLPGELFF.

The chain couples TRBV19 to TRBJ2-4; D perhaps matches TRBD1 (6 bases). The CDR3 length is 15 residues. Germline assignment: CDR1 LNHDA and CDR2 SQIVND (reference sequence). The germline V and J ends were trimmed by 1 base and 2 bases, with 9 bases remaining between them. In DNA form, the CDR3 reads TGTGCCAGTAGTATAGTGGGGGCTTCCAAAAACATTCAGTACTTC. Residues: CASSIVGASKNIQYF.

V usage is TRBV14 and J usage is TRBJ1-2; 10 positions agree with TRBD1. The germline gives CDR1 SGHDN, CDR2 FVKESK. J lost 7 bases, V lost 2 bases, and 4 bases had no gene match. CDR3 length equals 14 residues. Here the CDR3 reads CASSQIGTGVGYTF. The CDR3 DNA reads TGTGCCAGCAGCCAAATTGGGACAGGGGTTGGCTACACCTTC.

The chain recombines TRBV27 with TRBJ2-7; unclear D gene. The CDR3 loop spans 14 amino acids. The germline CDR1 and CDR2 sequences are MNHEY and SMNVEV (reference sequence). The V gene lost 6 bases and the J gene lost 5 bases, with 17 bases spanning the gap. CDR3 protein: CASSQDRRVDEQYF. The CDR3 bases are TGTGCCAGCAGCCAGGACCGACGCGTGGACGAGCAGTACTTC.

This sequence joins TRBV7-9 and TRBJ2-5; 11 bases are a match to TRBD1. Trimming removed 4 bases from V and 2 bases from J; junction bases left unmatched: 6. Germline V gene lookup returns CDR1 SEHNR and CDR2 FQNEAQ (reference sequence). The CDR3 is made up of 16 amino acids. CDR3 sequence: CASSSADRGRQETQYF. CDR3 nucleotides: TGTGCCAGCAGCTCAGCGGACAGGGGGCGACAAGAGACCCAGTACTTC.

J is TRBJ1-2 and V is TRBV4-1, with 9 bases fitting TRBD1. The V gene end was trimmed by 3 bases and the J gene end by 5 bases; junction bases not matched to a gene: 7. This CDR3 comprises 15 residues. Germline assignment: CDR1 MGHRA and CDR2 YSYEKL. CDR3: CASSQDDRGSYGYTF. For the CDR3, the DNA is TGCGCCAGCAGCCAGGACGACAGGGGGTCGTATGGCTACACCTTC.

The chain recombines TRBV9 with TRBJ2-3, with TRBD2 as a possible D gene (6 bases). The CDR3 length is 16 residues. Trimming pared 4 bases from V and 2 bases from J, leaving 17 bases between. Germline V CDR1 and CDR2: SGDLS, YYNGEE. The CDR3 coding sequence is TGTGCCAGCAGCACCCGCGCGGGGACTGCCACAGATACGCAGTATTTT. This encodes CASSTRAGTATDTQYF.

The rearrangement uses TRBV27 and TRBJ2-1, with D unresolved. CDR1 and CDR2 (germline): MNHEY, SMNVEV (reference sequence). The CDR3 is made up of 13 amino acids. V was clipped by 4 bases and J by 6 bases, with 10 bases between them. The chain's CDR3 is CASSYTWVNEQFF. CDR3 nucleotide sequence: TGTGCCAGCAGTTACACTTGGGTCAATGAGCAGTTCTTC.

The V gene is TRBV27, the J gene TRBJ2-6; TRBD2 is a possible D gene (5 bases). V was clipped by 6 bases and J by 0 bases, with 9 bases between them. CDR1 is MNHEY and CDR2 is SMNVEV in the germline V gene (reference sequence). This CDR3 has 15 residues. CDR3 in amino acids: CASSAGISGANVLTF. As DNA, the CDR3 is TGTGCCAGCAGCGCCGGGATCTCTGGGGCCAACGTCCTGACTTTC. The full variable domain, rest sourced from reference TRBV27 and TRBJ2-6, is EAQVTQNPRYLITVTGKKLTVTCSQNMNHEYMSWYRQDPGLGLRQIYYSMNVEVTDKGDVPEGYKVSRKEKRNFPLILESPSPNQTSLYFCASSAGISGANVLTFGAGSRLTVL.

This rearrangement joins TRBV5-5 to TRBJ1-1; TRBD1 matches 7 bases. There are 16 residues in the CDR3. The germline CDR1 and CDR2 sequences are SGHKS and YYEKEE (reference sequence). The J segment lost 4 bases and the V segment lost 4 bases, leaving 13 bases of the junction unmatched. The DNA of the CDR3 is TGTGCCAGCAGCCGAAGGGAGAATTCAGGGGGCACTGAAGCTTTCTTT. It yields the protein CASSRRENSGGTEAFF.

The J gene is TRBJ2-7, the V gene TRBV7-9, with 8 bases aligning to TRBD1. The CDR3 length is 15 residues. Germline-derived CDR1 and CDR2 are SEHNR and FQNEAQ (reference sequence). J was trimmed by 6 bases and V by 4 bases; bases with no gene match: 11. The DNA of the CDR3 is TGTGCCAGCAGCTCAAACCTCGGACAGGGTGGCGAGCAGTACTTC. Its translation: CASSSNLGQGGEQYF.

The rearrangement uses TRBV4-3 and TRBJ2-2; D ambiguous. Germline CDR1 and CDR2: LGHNA and YSLEER. Trimming took off 0 bases at V and 5 bases at J, with 4 bases between the two ends. The CDR3 runs to 13 residues. The CDR3 sequence: CASSQDRTGELFF. The CDR3 bases are TGCGCCAGCAGCCAAGACAGGACCGGGGAGCTGTTTTTT.

The chain has TRBV7-6 and TRBJ2-1; 7 bases map to TRBD2. V shed 5 bases and J 8 bases; nucleotides not matched to a gene: 6. Germline lookup yields CDR1 SGHVS and CDR2 FNYEAQ. This CDR3 spans 13 amino acids. The CDR3 DNA is TGTGCCAGCAGCGGACTAGTTTTCTATGAGCAGTTCTTC. This encodes CASSGLVFYEQFF.

This sequence joins TRBV7-9 and TRBJ2-1, with D perhaps matching TRBD2 (6 bases). Germline CDR1 SEHNR, CDR2 FQNEAQ (reference sequence). The CDR3 is made up of 14 amino acids. The germline V and J ends were trimmed by 5 bases and 10 bases, with 18 bases remaining between them. The CDR3 DNA reads as TGTGCCAGCAGCCCCATTCACCTCGCGGGGGAGCAGTTCTTC. This translates into CASSPIHLAGEQFF.

This sequence joins TRBV27 and TRBJ2-7, with a weak D call TRBD2 (5 bases). V was cut by 4 bases and J by 5 bases, with 9 bases left in between. The CDR3 is made up of 12 amino acids. The germline gives CDR1 MNHEY, CDR2 SMNVEV (reference sequence). In DNA, the CDR3 is TGTGCCAGCAGTTATGGGAGTCACGAGCAGTACTTC. This encodes CASSYGSHEQYF.

This sequence joins TRBV27 and TRBJ2-1, with D possibly called TRBD1 or TRBD2 (5 bases each). Germline V gene data show CDR1 as MNHEY and CDR2 as SMNVEV (reference sequence). The CDR3 loop spans 20 amino acids. Trimming took off 0 bases at V and 7 bases at J, with 28 bases between the two ends. The chain's CDR3 is CASSLSSIGDLPAGTNEQFF. CDR3 DNA: TGTGCCAGCAGTTTATCGTCCATTGGGGACCTACCTGCGGGCACAAATGAGCAGTTCTTC.

In DNA form, the CDR3 reads TGTGCCAGCCTTGCCCGCGGCACCTACGAGCAGTACTTC. Protein sequence: CASLARGTYEQYF. The chain couples TRBV2 to TRBJ2-7; no firm D call. The germline V gene has CDR1 SNHLY and CDR2 FYNNEI. The CDR3 loop spans 13 amino acids. Trimming cost V 8 bases and J 2 bases, with 13 bases left between them.

The gene calls are TRBV6-6 and TRBJ2-5; 7 bases map to TRBD1. V dropped 4 bases and J dropped 1; count of bases not matched to a gene: 3. Germline V gene data show CDR1 as MNHNY and CDR2 as SVGAGI (reference sequence). CDR3 length equals 14 residues. CDR3 DNA: TGTGCCAGCAGTTTCGACAGGGCCCAAGAGACCCAGTACTTC. Amino acid sequence: CASSFDRAQETQYF.

V and J are TRBV29-1 and TRBJ2-7; 8 bases line up with TRBD2. CDR3 length: 12 residues. Germline CDR1 SQVTM, CDR2 ANQGSEA. V dropped 4 bases and J dropped 3; count of bases not matched to a gene: 2. CDR3: CSVVLADYEQYF. The CDR3, as DNA: TGCAGCGTTGTACTAGCGGACTACGAGCAGTACTTC.

The chain employs TRBV29-1 and TRBJ2-1; a weak D match, TRBD2 (6 bases). Between the trimmed V and J ends, which lost 1 base and 0 bases, there was a span of 22 bases. The CDR3 runs to 19 residues. CDR1 and CDR2 from the germline V gene are SQVTM and ANQGSEA. CDR3 protein: CSVEVQAGHLLSSYNEQFF. In DNA, the CDR3 is TGCAGCGTTGAAGTTCAAGCGGGCCATCTACTCAGCTCCTACAATGAGCAGTTCTTC.

The rearrangement links TRBV7-8 to TRBJ2-5; 7 bases align to TRBD1. Losses at the gene ends were 2 bases for V and 1 base for J; bases not matched to a gene: 10. This CDR3 region has 17 residues. Germline V gene lookup returns CDR1 SGHVS and CDR2 FQNEAQ. CDR3 amino acids: CASSLFRTGNLQETQYF. In nucleotides, the CDR3 is TGTGCCAGCAGCTTATTCCGGACAGGTAACCTCCAAGAGACCCAGTACTTC.

The chain has TRBV29-1 and TRBJ2-7, with D unclear. The CDR3 runs to 12 residues. Germline V CDR1 and CDR2: SQVTM, ANQGSEA. Trimming took 6 bases from V and 1 from J, leaving 10 bases between them. The CDR3 is CSVPGPSYEQYF. The CDR3 region has the DNA TGCAGCGTACCCGGGCCTTCCTACGAGCAGTACTTC.

V and J are TRBV18 and TRBJ2-1; D possibly corresponds to TRBD1 (6 bases). The V gene's germline CDR1 is KGHSH and CDR2 LQKENI. The CDR3 totals 16 residues. V dropped 4 bases and J dropped 7 bases, with 20 bases sitting between them. The CDR3 here is CASSRGVRGPVNEQFF. The CDR3, as DNA: TGTGCCAGCTCACGTGGGGTCAGGGGTCCCGTAAATGAGCAGTTCTTC.

In its sample, this clone was seen once. V usage is TRBV5-1 and J usage is TRBJ2-1; 7 nucleotides line up with TRBD2. Trimming removed 4 bases from V and 9 bases from J; junction bases left unmatched: 13. Germline assignment: CDR1 SGHRS and CDR2 YFSETQ. The CDR3 length is 15 residues. The CDR3 here is CASSLRGGSLVEQFF. The CDR3 coding sequence is TGCGCCAGCAGCCTCCGTGGCGGGAGCTTGGTTGAGCAGTTCTTC.